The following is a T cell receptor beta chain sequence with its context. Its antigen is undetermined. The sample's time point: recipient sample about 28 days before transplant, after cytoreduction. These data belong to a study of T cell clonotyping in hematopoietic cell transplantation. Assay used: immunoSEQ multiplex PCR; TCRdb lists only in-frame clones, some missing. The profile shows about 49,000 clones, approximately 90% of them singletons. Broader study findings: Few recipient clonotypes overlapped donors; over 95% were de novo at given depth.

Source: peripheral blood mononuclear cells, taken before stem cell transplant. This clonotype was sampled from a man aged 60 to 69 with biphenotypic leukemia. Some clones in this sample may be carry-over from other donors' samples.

The CDR3 bases are TGTGCCAGCAGTGATGAACAGGGCGCAGATACGCAGTATTTT. Translation: CASSDEQGADTQYF. The V and J genes are TRBV25-1 and TRBJ2-3; TRBD1 is a possible D gene (6 bases). Trimming removed 3 bases from V and 4 bases from J, with 11 bases in between. Per the germline V gene, CDR1 is MGHDK and CDR2 is SYGVNS. The CDR3 length is 14 residues.